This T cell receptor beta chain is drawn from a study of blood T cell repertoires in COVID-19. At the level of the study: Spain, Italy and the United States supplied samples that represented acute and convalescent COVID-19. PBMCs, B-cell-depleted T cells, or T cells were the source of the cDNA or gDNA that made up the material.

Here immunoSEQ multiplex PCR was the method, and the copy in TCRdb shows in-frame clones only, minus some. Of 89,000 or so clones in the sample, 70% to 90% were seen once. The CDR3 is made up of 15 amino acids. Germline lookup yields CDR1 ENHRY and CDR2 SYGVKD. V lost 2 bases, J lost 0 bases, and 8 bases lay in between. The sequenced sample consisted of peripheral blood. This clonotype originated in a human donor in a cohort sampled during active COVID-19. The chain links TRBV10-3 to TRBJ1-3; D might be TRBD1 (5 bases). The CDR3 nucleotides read TGTGCCATCAGTGAGCTACAGGTCTCTGGAAACACCATATATTTT. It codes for CAISELQVSGNTIYF.